What follows describes a single T cell receptor beta chain. This clone was counted only a few times. Its antigen specificity is not known. No much larger clone exists at a distance of one base, and base qualities are not known. This sample was included in a study of beta chain features in type 1 diabetes (dated by TCRdb to 2016 to 2019). Context from the whole study: No differences in mean age, gender distribution, total cell number or subset yield were found between patients and healthy donors. In the study, recently diagnosed type 1 diabetes patients and matched healthy donors were compared on the TCRB repertoires of their sorted circulating CD4+ T cell subsets. A total of 85 million to 110 million sorted cells were examined across all samples, and RNA yield correlated strongly with the number of cells per subset. Regulatory and stem cell-like memory subsets were obtained from only 8 patients and roughly 8 healthy donors, while naive and central memory subsets were obtained from all 30 or so donors. Results and caveats for the whole study, not just this receptor: Because the HLA sub-analyses included only small numbers of individuals, any influence of HLA type on TCRB rearrangement was left unresolved. Fewer insertions and more nucleotide deletions at VDJ recombination sites were observed in patients with type 1 diabetes, implying thymic rearrangement abnormalities. The naive, central memory and regulatory TCRB repertoires appeared to resemble one another more closely among patients than among healthy donors. Sequencing cDNA rather than genomic DNA could over-represent highly expressing activated cells, although activation and CD3 levels did not differ between groups. Shorter templates might be favored by PCR, yet because patient and control samples were amplified and corrected together, any such skew would affect both groups equally. Type 1 diabetes patients showed a moderate but significant shortening of TCRB CDR3 length in all four CD4+ subsets.

The entire isolated RNA was reverse transcribed using the High Capacity cDNA Reverse Transcription Kit, and thus expressed TCRB transcripts were sequenced. Deep immunoSEQ sequencing was performed on naive, central memory and regulatory T cell samples, with an average of about 4 million total reads per sample. Sorted cells were lysed in RLT buffer, and RNA was extracted using DNase-treated RNeasy Micro or Mini kits according to cell number. Each cell subset was processed separately to prevent cross-contamination, with patient and healthy donor samples processed together. The immunoSEQ multiplex PCR was used to amplify TCRB sequences from cDNA, generating 87-bp fragments that spanned the CDR3 region. Sequencing of the amplicons was done on the Illumina HiSeq platform. On the study's bioinformatics: PCR bias was computationally corrected using synthetic template baselines, reads within Hamming distance 2 were collapsed, and singletons that could not be merged were discarded. Reads were aligned against IMGT to assign V, D and J genes, CDR3 length and insertions or deletions at six rearrangement sites. Within each subset, clonotype counts were normalized to sorted cell number, and only after that were true diversity and Gini coefficients computed with the tcR R package. The overlap coefficient, calculated on TCRB nucleotide sequences, was used to measure repertoire sharing. The source is immuneACCESS, and TCRdb retained only in-frame sequences with V and J called. Part of the clones is not carried over; for the studies checked, unresolved V genes explain less than half of this, and the remainder is unexplained. V and J calls and clone size follow that table, whereas D and trimming were derived from the DNA. Counted in this sample were more than 150,000 clones; around 13% of them appeared once. The ten largest make up around 0.63% of the sample.

From each donor, a single peripheral blood sample of 90 to 150 mL on average was drawn into heparinised tubes. Using a panel that included CD45RO, CCR7, CD25, CD127, CD95 and CD27, naive, central memory, regulatory and stem cell-like memory CD4+ T cells were sorted on a BD FACSAria II. A purity above 95% was achieved for all sorted populations. PBMCs were isolated immediately by Lymphoprep density gradient centrifugation and stained directly without culture. Samples were stained and sorted in pairs, with one healthy donor and one patient per experiment, so that batch effects were minimized. The trim is 5 bases for V and 2 bases for J, with a gap of 15 bases between the germline ends. The CDR3 measures 14 amino acids from cysteine to phenylalanine. The DNA shown is the 42-base CDR3, in frame from base 1. Per the germline V gene (reference sequence), GTSNPN is the CDR1 and SVGIG is the CDR2.

Sequenced: central memory CD4+ T cells from blood. The chain joins TRBV30 to TRBJ1-1, with TRBD1 as a weak D call on 5 bases. The source of this sequence is a woman younger than 35 in good health. The CDR3 protein is CAWEDSSINTEAFF. The DNA sequence is as follows: TGTGCCTGGGAAGACAGCTCAATCAACACTGAAGCTTTCTTT.